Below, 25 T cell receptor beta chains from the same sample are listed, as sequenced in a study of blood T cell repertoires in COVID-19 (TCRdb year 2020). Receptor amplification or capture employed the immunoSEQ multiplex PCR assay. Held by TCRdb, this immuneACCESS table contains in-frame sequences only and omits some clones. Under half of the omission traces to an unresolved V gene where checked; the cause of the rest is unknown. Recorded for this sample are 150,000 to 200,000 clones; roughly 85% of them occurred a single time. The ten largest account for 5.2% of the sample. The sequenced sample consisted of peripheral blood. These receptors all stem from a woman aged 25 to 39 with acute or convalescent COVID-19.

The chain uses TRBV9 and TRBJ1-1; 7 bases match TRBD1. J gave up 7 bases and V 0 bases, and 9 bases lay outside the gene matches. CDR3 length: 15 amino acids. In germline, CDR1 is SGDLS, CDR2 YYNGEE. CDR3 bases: TGTGCCAGCAGCGTAGGGGTACAGGGGTACGGTGAAGCTTTCTTT. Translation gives CASSVGVQGYGEAFF.

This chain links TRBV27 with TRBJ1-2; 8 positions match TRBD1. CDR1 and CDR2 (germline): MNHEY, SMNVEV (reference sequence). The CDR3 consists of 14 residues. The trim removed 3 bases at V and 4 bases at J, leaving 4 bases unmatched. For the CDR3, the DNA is TGTGCCAGCAGTTTTTCAGGGGGCGGCTATGGCTACACCTTC. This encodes CASSFSGGGYGYTF.

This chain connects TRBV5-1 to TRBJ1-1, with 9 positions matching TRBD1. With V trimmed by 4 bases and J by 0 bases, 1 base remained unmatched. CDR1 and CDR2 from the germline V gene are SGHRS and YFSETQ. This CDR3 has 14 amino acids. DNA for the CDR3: TGCGCCAGCAGCCGGACAGGGGTGAACACTGAAGCTTTCTTT. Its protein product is CASSRTGVNTEAFF.

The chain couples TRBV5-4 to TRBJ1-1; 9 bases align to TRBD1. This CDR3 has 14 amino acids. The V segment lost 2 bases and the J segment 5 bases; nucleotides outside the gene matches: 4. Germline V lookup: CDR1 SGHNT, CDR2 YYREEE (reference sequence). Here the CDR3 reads CASSLGTGHTEAFF. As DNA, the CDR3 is TGTGCCAGCAGCTTAGGGACAGGGCATACTGAAGCTTTCTTT.

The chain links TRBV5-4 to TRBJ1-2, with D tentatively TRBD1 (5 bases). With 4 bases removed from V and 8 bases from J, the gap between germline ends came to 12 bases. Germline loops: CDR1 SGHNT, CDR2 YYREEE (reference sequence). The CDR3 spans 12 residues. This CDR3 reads CASSGALRGYTF. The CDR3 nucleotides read TGTGCCAGCAGCGGGGCACTTAGAGGCTACACCTTC.

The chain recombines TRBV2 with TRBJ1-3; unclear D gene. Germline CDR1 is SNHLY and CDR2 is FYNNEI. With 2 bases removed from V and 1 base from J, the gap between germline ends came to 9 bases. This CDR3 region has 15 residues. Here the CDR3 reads CASSELTDSGNTIYF. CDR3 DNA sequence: TGTGCCAGCAGTGAACTAACAGATTCTGGAAACACCATATATTTT.

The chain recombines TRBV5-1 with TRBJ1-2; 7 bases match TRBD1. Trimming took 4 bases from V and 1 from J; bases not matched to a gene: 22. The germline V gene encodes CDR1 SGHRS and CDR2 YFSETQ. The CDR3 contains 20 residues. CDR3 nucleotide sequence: TGCGCCAGCAGCAAGGGAGATTTCGCCGCAGGGGGTCCTGATAACTATGGCTACACCTTC. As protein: CASSKGDFAAGGPDNYGYTF.

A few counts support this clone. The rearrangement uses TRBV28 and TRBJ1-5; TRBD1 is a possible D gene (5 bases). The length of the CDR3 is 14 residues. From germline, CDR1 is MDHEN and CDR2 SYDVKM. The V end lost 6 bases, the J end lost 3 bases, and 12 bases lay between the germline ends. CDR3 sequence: CASRGDSHNQPQHF. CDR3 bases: TGTGCCAGCAGGGGTGACAGTCACAATCAGCCCCAGCATTTT.

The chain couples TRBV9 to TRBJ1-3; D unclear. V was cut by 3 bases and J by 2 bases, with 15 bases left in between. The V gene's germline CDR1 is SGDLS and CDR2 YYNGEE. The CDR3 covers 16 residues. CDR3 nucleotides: TGTGCCAGCAGCGCCCGGGTACGGCCGGCTGGAAACACCATATATTTT. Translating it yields CASSARVRPAGNTIYF.

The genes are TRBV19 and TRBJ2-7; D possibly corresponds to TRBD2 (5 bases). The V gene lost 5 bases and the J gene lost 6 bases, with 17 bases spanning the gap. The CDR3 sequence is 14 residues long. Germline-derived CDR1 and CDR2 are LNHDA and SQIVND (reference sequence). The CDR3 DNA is TGTGCCAGTAGTTACAACGGGGAGCCTCGCGAGCAGTACTTC. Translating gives CASSYNGEPREQYF. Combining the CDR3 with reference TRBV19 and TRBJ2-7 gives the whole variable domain DGGITQSPKYLFRKEGQNVTLSCEQNLNHDAMYWYRQDPGQGLRLIYYSQIVNDFQKGDIAEGYSVSREKKESFPLTVTSAQKNPTAFYLCASSYNGEPREQYFGPGTRLTVT.

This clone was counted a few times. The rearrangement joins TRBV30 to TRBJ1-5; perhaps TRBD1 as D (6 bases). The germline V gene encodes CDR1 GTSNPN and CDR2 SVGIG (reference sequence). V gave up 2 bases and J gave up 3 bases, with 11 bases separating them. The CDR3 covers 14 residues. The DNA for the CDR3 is TGTGCCTGGAGTTTGGGACAATCCAATCAGCCCCAGCATTTT. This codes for CAWSLGQSNQPQHF.

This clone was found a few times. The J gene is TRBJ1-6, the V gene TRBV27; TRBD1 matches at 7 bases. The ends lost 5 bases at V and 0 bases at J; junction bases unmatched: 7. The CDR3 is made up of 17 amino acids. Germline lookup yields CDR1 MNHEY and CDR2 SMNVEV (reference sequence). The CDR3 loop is CASSTYRGSSYNSPLHF. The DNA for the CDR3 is TGTGCCAGCAGTACCTACAGGGGAAGCTCCTATAATTCACCCCTCCACTTT.

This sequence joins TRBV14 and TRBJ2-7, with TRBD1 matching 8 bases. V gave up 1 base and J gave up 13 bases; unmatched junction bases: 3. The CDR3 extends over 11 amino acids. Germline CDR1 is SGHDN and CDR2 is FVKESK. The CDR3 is CASSQVDRVYF. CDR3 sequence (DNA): TGTGCCAGCAGCCAAGTGGACAGGGTTTACTTC.

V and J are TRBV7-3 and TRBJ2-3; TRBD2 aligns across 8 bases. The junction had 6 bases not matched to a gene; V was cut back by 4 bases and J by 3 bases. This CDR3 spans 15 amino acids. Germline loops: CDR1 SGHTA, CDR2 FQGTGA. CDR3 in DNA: TGTGCCAGCAGCTCCGGGACTAGGTCTACAGATACGCAGTATTTT. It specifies CASSSGTRSTDTQYF.

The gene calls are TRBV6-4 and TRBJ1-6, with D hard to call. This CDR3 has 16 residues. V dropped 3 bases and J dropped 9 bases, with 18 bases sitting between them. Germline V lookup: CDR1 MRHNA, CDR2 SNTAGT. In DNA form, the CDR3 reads TGTGCCAGCAGTGAATCAGGCTCCGGTGGAGGTTCACCCCTCCACTTT. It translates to CASSESGSGGGSPLHF.

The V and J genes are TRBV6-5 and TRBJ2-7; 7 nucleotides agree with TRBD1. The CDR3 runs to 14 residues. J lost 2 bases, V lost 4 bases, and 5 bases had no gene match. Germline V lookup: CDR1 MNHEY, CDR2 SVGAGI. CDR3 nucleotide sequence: TGTGCCAGCAGTTGGGACAGTTCGGCCTACGAGCAGTACTTC. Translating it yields CASSWDSSAYEQYF.

CDR3 DNA sequence: TGTGCCAGCAGTCCCGGACAGGGAGGCACTGAAGCTTTCTTT. As protein: CASSPGQGGTEAFF. V and J are TRBV27 and TRBJ1-1; 8 positions match TRBD1. With V trimmed by 5 bases and J by 4 bases, 6 bases remained unmatched. There are 14 residues in the CDR3. Germline CDR1 reads MNHEY; CDR2 reads SMNVEV (reference sequence).

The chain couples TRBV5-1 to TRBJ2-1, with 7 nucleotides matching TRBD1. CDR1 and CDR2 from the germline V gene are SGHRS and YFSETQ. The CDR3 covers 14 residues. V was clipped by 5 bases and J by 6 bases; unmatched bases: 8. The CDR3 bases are TGCGCCAGCAGGCCATCGGGACAGATCAATGAGCAGTTCTTC. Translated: CASRPSGQINEQFF. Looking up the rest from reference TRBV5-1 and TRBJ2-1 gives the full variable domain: KAGVTQTPRYLIKTRGQQVTLSCSPISGHRSVSWYQQTPGQGLQFLFEYFSETQRNKGNFPGRFSGRQFSNSRSEMNVSTLELGDSALYLCASRPSGQINEQFFGPGTRLTVL.

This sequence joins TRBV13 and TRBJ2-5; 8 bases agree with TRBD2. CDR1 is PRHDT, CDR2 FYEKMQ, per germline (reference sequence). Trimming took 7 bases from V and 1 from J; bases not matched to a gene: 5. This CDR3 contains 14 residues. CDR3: CASTLGGVQETQYF. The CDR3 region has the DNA TGTGCCAGCACCCTCGGGGGGGTCCAAGAGACCCAGTACTTC.

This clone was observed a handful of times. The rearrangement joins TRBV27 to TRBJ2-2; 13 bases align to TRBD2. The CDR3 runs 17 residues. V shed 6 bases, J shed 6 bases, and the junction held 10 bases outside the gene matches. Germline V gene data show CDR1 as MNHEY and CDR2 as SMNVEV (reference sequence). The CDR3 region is CASSPGLAGLGAGELFF. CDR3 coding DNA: TGTGCCAGCAGCCCGGGACTAGCGGGATTGGGTGCCGGGGAGCTGTTTTTT.

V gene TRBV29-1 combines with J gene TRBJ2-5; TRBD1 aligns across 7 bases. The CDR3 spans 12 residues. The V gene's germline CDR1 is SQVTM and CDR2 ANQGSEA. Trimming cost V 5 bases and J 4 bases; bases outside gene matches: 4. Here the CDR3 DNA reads TGCAGCGTTAAGACAGGGCCAGAGACCCAGTACTTC. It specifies CSVKTGPETQYF.

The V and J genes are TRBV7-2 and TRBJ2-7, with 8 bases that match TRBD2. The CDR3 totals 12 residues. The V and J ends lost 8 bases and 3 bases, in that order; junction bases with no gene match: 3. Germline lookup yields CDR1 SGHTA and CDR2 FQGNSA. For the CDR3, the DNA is TGTGCCAGCGGGACTAGTCGCTACGAGCAGTACTTC. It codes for CASGTSRYEQYF.

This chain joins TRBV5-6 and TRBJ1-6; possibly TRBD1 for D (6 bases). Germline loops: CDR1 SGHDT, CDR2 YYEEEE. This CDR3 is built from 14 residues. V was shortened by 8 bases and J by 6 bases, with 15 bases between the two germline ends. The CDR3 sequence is CARPTGKGNSPLHF. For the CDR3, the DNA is TGTGCCAGGCCTACAGGGAAGGGTAATTCACCCCTCCACTTT.

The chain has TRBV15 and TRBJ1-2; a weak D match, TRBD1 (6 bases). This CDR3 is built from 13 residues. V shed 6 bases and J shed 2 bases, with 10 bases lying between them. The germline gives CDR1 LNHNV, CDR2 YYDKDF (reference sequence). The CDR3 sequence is CATSGGVNYGYTF. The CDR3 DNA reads TGTGCCACCAGTGGGGGCGTGAACTATGGCTACACCTTC.

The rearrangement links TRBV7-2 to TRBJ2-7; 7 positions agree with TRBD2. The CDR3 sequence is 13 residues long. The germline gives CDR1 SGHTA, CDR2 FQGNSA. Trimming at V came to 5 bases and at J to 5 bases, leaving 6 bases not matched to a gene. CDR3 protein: CASSLGGLDEQYF. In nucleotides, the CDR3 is TGTGCCAGCAGCCTAGGCGGACTAGACGAGCAGTACTTC.